The subject of this entry is one TCR beta chain. Its antigen is undetermined. These data are taken from a study of shared clonotypes between healthy human individuals. The naive CD8 population came from CD45RO-negative cells selected for CCR7, without terminally differentiated effector memory CD45RA+ cells. Study conclusions and caveats: Relative to memory subsets, naive subsets generally showed larger estimated richness. In having few donors, the study represented limited genetic and exposure-history diversity.

This table comes from immunoSEQ multiplex PCR, and its TCRdb copy is limited to in-frame clones, with some not included. Of a few million clones listed, over 85% are singletons. V shed 2 bases, J shed 2 bases, and the junction held 5 bases outside the gene matches. Germline values: CDR1 PRHDT, CDR2 FYEKMQ (reference sequence). The CDR3 is 16 residues long. The chain combines TRBV13 with TRBJ2-1, with 8 bases lining up with TRBD2. This TCR was sampled from a man aged 18-30 years in good health. Some clones in this sample may be carry-over from other donors' samples. Sequenced input: naive CD8+ T cells from PBMCs. In DNA, the CDR3 is TGTGCCAGCAGCTTACGGGAGGGCCGCACCTACAATGAGCAGTTCTTC. It encodes CASSLREGRTYNEQFF. Using reference TRBV13 and TRBJ2-1 for the parts outside the CDR3, the full variable domain is AAGVIQSPRHLIKEKRETATLKCYPIPRHDTVYWYQQGPGQDPQFLISFYEKMQSDKGSIPDRFSAQQFSDYHSELNMSSLELGDSALYFCASSLREGRTYNEQFFGPGTRLTVL.